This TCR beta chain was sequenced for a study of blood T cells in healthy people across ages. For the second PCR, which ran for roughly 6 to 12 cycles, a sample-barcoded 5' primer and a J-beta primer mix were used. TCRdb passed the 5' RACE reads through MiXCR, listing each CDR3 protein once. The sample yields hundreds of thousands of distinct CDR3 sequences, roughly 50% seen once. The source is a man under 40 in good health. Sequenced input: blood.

The CDR3 DNA reads TGCAGTGCGCCACACTCCGGGACAGGGTCCGACAATGAGCAGTACTTC. Encoded protein: CSAPHSGTGSDNEQYF. This chain links TRBV20-1 with TRBJ2-1; 9 nucleotides line up with TRBD1. The J call may be mistaken, given a closer DNA end match to TRBJ2-7. The CDR3 is made up of 16 amino acids. The germline CDR1 and CDR2 sequences are DFQATT and SNEGSKA (reference sequence).